Presented here are 3 T cell receptor beta chains from one specimen sequenced in a study of follicular helper T cells after annual influenza vaccination. Time point meaning: 2014-2015 season, pre-vaccination. Libraries were prepared by immunoSEQ multiplex PCR; TCRdb keeps only in-frame clonotypes and omits some of them. Here the sample spans 28,000 or so clones, around 80% being singletons. The sequencing here drew on CXCR5+ CD38- circulating T follicular helper cells from blood, taken on the day of influenza vaccination. Subset specified: circulating Tfh, non-naive CD4+CXCR5+PD-1+ (ICOS+CD38+ or ICOS-CD38-). The receptors were sampled from an adult who received the influenza vaccine.

V is TRBV15 and J is TRBJ2-1, with a possible D match to TRBD1 (6 bases). CDR1 and CDR2 from the germline V gene are LNHNV and YYDKDF (reference sequence). The germline V and J ends were trimmed by 3 bases and 10 bases, with 16 bases remaining between them. The CDR3 extends over 14 amino acids. The CDR3 DNA reads TGTGCCACCAGCAGCAGTAATAGCAGGGGCGAGCAGTTCTTC. As protein: CATSSSNSRGEQFF.

The chain recombines TRBV27 with TRBJ2-1; 10 nucleotides agree with TRBD2. This CDR3 contains 18 residues. Germline loops: CDR1 MNHEY, CDR2 SMNVEV (reference sequence). Trimming at V came to 4 bases and at J to 2 bases, leaving 11 bases not matched to a gene. This chain's CDR3 is CASSSTSLAGVPYNEQFF. The CDR3, as DNA: TGTGCCAGCAGTTCGACATCCCTAGCGGGAGTTCCCTACAATGAGCAGTTCTTC.

The rearrangement joins TRBV28 to TRBJ1-5; possibly TRBD1 for D (5 bases). Per germline, CDR1 MDHEN and CDR2 SYDVKM. The CDR3 totals 13 residues. V lost 10 bases and J 7 bases, leaving 17 bases between the germline ends. The CDR3 sequence: CATSPQGIQPQHF. The CDR3 coding sequence is TGTGCCACCAGCCCCCAGGGTATCCAGCCCCAGCATTTT.